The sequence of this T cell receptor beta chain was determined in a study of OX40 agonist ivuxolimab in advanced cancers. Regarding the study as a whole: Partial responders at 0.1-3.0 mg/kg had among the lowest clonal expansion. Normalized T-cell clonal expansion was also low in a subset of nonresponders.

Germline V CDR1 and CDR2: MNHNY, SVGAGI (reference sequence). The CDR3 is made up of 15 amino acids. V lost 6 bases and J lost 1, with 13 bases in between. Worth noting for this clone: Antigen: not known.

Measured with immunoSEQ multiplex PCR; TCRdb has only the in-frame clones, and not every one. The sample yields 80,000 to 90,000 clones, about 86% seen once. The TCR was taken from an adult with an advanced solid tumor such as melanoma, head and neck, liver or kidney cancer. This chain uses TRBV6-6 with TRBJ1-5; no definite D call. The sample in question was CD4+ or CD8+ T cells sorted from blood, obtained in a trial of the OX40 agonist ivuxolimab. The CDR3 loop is CASRRRGASNQPQHF. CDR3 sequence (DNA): TGTGCCAGCAGGCGACGCGGAGCCAGCAATCAGCCCCAGCATTTT.